In this sample, the clone carrying this T cell receptor beta chain turned up many times. Its cognate antigen is unknown. These data originate in a study of T-cell reconstitution after alpha-beta-depleted transplantation in children. Study-level findings and limits: Certain patients had high TCRbeta diversity at day 60, and it came from recipient T cells and thymic progenitors that survived. T-cell numbers and diversity, one year after transplant, stemmed largely from T cells that were newly produced.

Preparation of the TCRbeta library used unique molecular identifiers. TCRdb called the PCR reads again in MiXCR, with one record for every CDR3 protein. Among about 440,000 distinct CDR3 sequences, 43% were seen once, and the ten largest hold under 30%. Trimming cost V 1 base and J 1 base; bases outside gene matches: 5. The CDR3 is 16 residues long. Germline V CDR1 and CDR2: SEHNR, FQNEAQ (reference sequence). The receptor was isolated from a girl aged 2 to 9 with aplastic anemia, due to receive a stem cell transplant. Material: PBMCs, obtained before TCRalphabeta/CD19-depleted stem cell transplant. The rearrangement uses TRBV7-9 and TRBJ2-5; 8 nucleotides line up with TRBD2. CDR3 sequence (DNA): TGTGCCAGCAGCTTAGGTAGCGGGAACTTCCAAGAGACCCAGTACTTC. This codes for CASSLGSGNFQETQYF.